This T cell receptor (beta chain) comes out of a study of brain T cells in children with intractable seizures. Generated by immunoSEQ multiplex PCR, the TCRdb table keeps only in-frame clones and is missing some. The repertoire holds tens of thousands of clones, with about 93% as singletons. The CDR3 covers 12 residues. V lost 6 bases to trimming and J lost 5 bases, with 8 bases between them. This TCR came from a boy in the first two years of life with tuberous sclerosis and intractable seizures. This sequence joins TRBV12-3 or TRBV12-4 and TRBJ2-1; no definite D call. This material consisted of peripheral blood, taken at surgery. CDR3: CASSQYNNEQFF. CDR3 DNA sequence: TGTGCCAGCAGCCAGTATAACAATGAGCAGTTCTTC.